This T cell receptor beta chain was obtained from a study of response to subunit inactivated influenza vaccine. Study findings and constraints: Authors suggested seasonal influenza vaccinations each recruit few new T cells.

Only a few counts were recorded for this clonotype. Antigen specificity is unknown. One entry per CDR3 protein, called by TCRdb with MiXCR from the RT-PCR reads. The data contain roughly 630,000 distinct CDR3 sequences, around 15% of them singletons. The source of this sequence is a man aged 50 to 59 who received an inactivated influenza vaccine. Material: PBMCs from blood, obtained 14 days before vaccination.

The CDR3 is CASHRGIDYGYTF. In DNA form, the CDR3 reads TGTGCCAGCCACCGGGGGATCGACTATGGCTACACCTTC. This chain joins TRBV19 and TRBJ1-2; maybe TRBD1 (5 bases). Trimming stripped 9 bases from V and 3 bases from J, with 14 bases between. The V gene's germline CDR1 is LNHDA and CDR2 SQIVND (reference sequence). The CDR3 is 13 amino acids.